The sequence of this T cell receptor (beta chain) was determined in a study of T cell changes during pregnancy in multiple sclerosis. The CDR3 extends over 15 amino acids. Germline loops: CDR1 LNHDA, CDR2 SQIVND (reference sequence). The V end was cut by 7 bases, the J end by 0 bases, with 13 bases between. The protocol was immunoSEQ multiplex PCR, while the TCRdb copy is restricted to in-frame clones and leaves out a portion. This table holds tens of thousands of clones, 90% to 95% found once. The sequence came from a female donor in good health, enrolled as a control in a pregnancy study. The input for sequencing was peripheral blood, taken in the second trimester of pregnancy. J is TRBJ1-3 and V is TRBV19; the D gene is possibly TRBD1 (6 bases). The CDR3 sequence: CASKARGSSGNTIYF. As DNA, the CDR3 is TGTGCCAGTAAAGCCAGGGGTAGCTCTGGAAACACCATATATTTT.